The text below deals with one T cell receptor (beta chain). As originally analysed: By means of reference gene primer amplification, nucleated cell counts were estimated. Only in-frame clones appear in the TCRdb table, and some are missing; sequencing was by immunoSEQ multiplex PCR. That table supplies the V and J calls and clone size; D and trimming were determined from the DNA. The data show under 90,000 clones, 65% to 90% seen once. This sample is part of a study of blood T cell repertoires in COVID-19. Study-level background: COVID-19 samples, acute and convalescent, were from the United States, Italy and Spain. T cells, B-cell-depleted T cells, or PBMCs supplied cDNA or gDNA.

The CDR3 is made up of 19 amino acids. The ends lost 5 bases at V and 4 bases at J; junction bases unmatched: 14. Germline V gene sequence: CDR1 MNHEY, CDR2 SMNVEV (reference sequence). The sequence derives from a woman of 80 years or more with active or convalescent COVID-19. The sample was peripheral blood. The chain is built from TRBV27 and TRBJ2-5; 15 bases are a match to TRBD2. The CDR3 loop reads CASSNYGLAGGPGGETQYF. The CDR3 DNA sequence: TGTGCCAGCAGTAACTACGGACTAGCGGGAGGGCCCGGGGGAGAGACCCAGTACTTC.